Shown below are 17 T cell receptor beta chains from a single sample sequenced in a study of blood T cells in healthy people across ages. PCR was performed a second time for about 7 to 12 cycles using a sample-barcoded 5' primer and a J-beta primer mix. MiXCR, run by TCRdb on the 5' RACE reads, gives a single entry per CDR3 protein. The table has under 2,000,000 distinct CDR3 sequences, roughly 50% seen once; the top ten hold over 2%. The sample was blood. These receptors all stem from a woman aged 40 to 55 in good health.

The chain links TRBV29-1 to TRBJ2-7; either TRBD1 or TRBD2 may fit D (5 bases each). The germline V gene has CDR1 SQVTM and CDR2 ANQGSEA. This CDR3 spans 13 amino acids. Trimming cost V 4 bases and J 6 bases, with 16 bases left between them. The CDR3 nucleotides read TGCAGCGTTGCTAGCTCTACAGGACGCGAGCAGTACTTC. Translation: CSVASSTGREQYF.

This clonotype was seen a handful of times. The J gene is TRBJ2-3, the V gene TRBV15; D is ambiguous. The germline CDR1 and CDR2 sequences are LNHNV and YYDKDF (reference sequence). V lost 0 bases to trimming and J lost 4 bases, with 17 bases between them. The CDR3 is 17 amino acids. The CDR3 DNA reads as TGTGCCACCAGCAGAGATCTCGGGCAAGAACGCGCAGATACGCAGTATTTT. It yields the protein CATSRDLGQERADTQYF.

This chain joins TRBV11-1 and TRBJ2-5, with 7 positions matching TRBD2. Germline CDR1 is SGHAT and CDR2 is FQDESV (reference sequence). Trimming at V came to 7 bases and at J to 2 bases, leaving 10 bases not matched to a gene. The CDR3 contains 15 residues. The CDR3 nucleotides are TGTGCCAGCACTAGAACGGGCGGGGGACAAGAGACCCAGTACTTC. Encoded protein: CASTRTGGGQETQYF.

The chain is built from TRBV2 and TRBJ2-1, with 9 positions matching TRBD1. The V gene end was trimmed by 6 bases and the J gene end by 5 bases; junction bases not matched to a gene: 20. Looked up from germline, CDR1 is SNHLY and CDR2 is FYNNEI. The CDR3 has 19 amino acids. CDR3 sequence reads: CASRRTSPGQGFLDNEQFF. The CDR3 DNA sequence: TGTGCCAGCAGACGAACCTCTCCGGGACAGGGTTTTTTGGACAATGAGCAGTTCTTC.

This clonotype occurred a few times. The chain combines TRBV27 with TRBJ2-6; TRBD1 aligns across 7 bases. The junction had 5 bases not matched to a gene; V was cut back by 5 bases and J by 4 bases. CDR1 MNHEY and CDR2 SMNVEV come from the germline V gene (reference sequence). The CDR3 is made up of 15 amino acids. The CDR3 sequence: CASSQSGQGANVLTF. The CDR3 DNA follows: TGTGCCAGCAGTCAATCGGGACAGGGGGCCAACGTCCTGACTTTC.

Only a few counts were recorded for this clonotype. V is TRBV6-5 and J is TRBJ1-4; TRBD1 matches at 8 bases. The CDR3 totals 16 residues. Germline V gene data show CDR1 as MNHEY and CDR2 as SVGAGI. V lost 2 bases to trimming and J lost 4 bases; unmatched junction nucleotides: 6. Here the CDR3 reads CASSYLNTGGNEKLFF. Written as DNA, the CDR3 is TGTGCCAGCAGTTACCTCAATACAGGGGGTAATGAAAAACTGTTTTTT.

In its sample, this clonotype was seen a few times. The chain has TRBV12-3 or TRBV12-4 and TRBJ2-6; TRBD2 might be the D (5 bases). The CDR3 contains 17 residues. V shed 9 bases and J shed 1 base, with 19 bases lying between them. The CDR3 spells CASDRGGLYSGANVLTF. The CDR3 nucleotides are TGTGCCAGTGACCGGGGTGGACTGTATTCTGGGGCCAACGTCCTGACTTTC.

V usage is TRBV5-1 and J usage is TRBJ1-4, with 7 bases identical to TRBD1. The germline CDR1 and CDR2 sequences are SGHRS and YFSETQ. The CDR3 sequence is 15 residues long. V lost 3 bases, J lost 5 bases, and 7 bases stayed unmatched. The DNA for the CDR3 is TGCGCCAGCAGCTCTCGGACAGGAACAAATGAAAAACTGTTTTTT. Its protein is CASSSRTGTNEKLFF.

The table lists this clonotype with a few counts. V gene TRBV7-2 combines with J gene TRBJ2-3; 7 bases line up with TRBD1. The CDR3 covers 13 residues. With V trimmed by 5 bases and J by 8 bases, 7 bases remained unmatched. The germline V gene has CDR1 SGHTA and CDR2 FQGNSA. CDR3 coding DNA: TGTGCCAGCAGCCCTAAAGGACAGGCTACGCAGTATTTT. Translating gives CASSPKGQATQYF.

This clonotype was observed a few times. The chain employs TRBV14 and TRBJ2-5, with D maybe TRBD2 (5 bases). The CDR3 is 16 amino acids. Trimming stripped 1 base from V and 0 bases from J, with 12 bases between. Germline CDR1 and CDR2: SGHDN and FVKESK. CDR3 sequence: CASSQVGGPYQETQYF. In DNA, the CDR3 is TGTGCCAGCAGCCAAGTCGGCGGGCCTTACCAAGAGACCCAGTACTTC.

This clonotype was seen a handful of times. V usage is TRBV10-3 and J usage is TRBJ2-7; tentatively, D is TRBD1 (5 bases). The V end lost 5 bases, the J end lost 6 bases, and 17 bases lay between the germline ends. CDR3 size: 14 residues. Germline CDR1 reads ENHRY; CDR2 reads SYGVKD. As DNA, the CDR3 is TGTGCCATCAGTCCTTCTCAGGGCGTAAGCGAGCAGTACTTC. Protein: CAISPSQGVSEQYF.

The table lists this clonotype with a few counts. V is TRBV6-5 and J is TRBJ2-6; D gene ambiguous. Germline lookup yields CDR1 MNHEY and CDR2 SVGAGI. The CDR3 extends over 14 amino acids. V lost 7 bases and J lost 0, with 7 bases in between. The CDR3 loop reads CASMPISGANVLTF. The CDR3, as DNA: TGTGCCAGCATGCCTATCTCTGGGGCCAACGTCCTGACTTTC.

The rearrangement uses TRBV5-1 and TRBJ2-3; 10 bases agree with TRBD2. CDR1 is SGHRS, CDR2 YFSETQ, per germline. V dropped 4 bases and J dropped 1; count of bases not matched to a gene: 6. CDR3 length: 16 residues. CDR3 region: CASSRPGTSGTDTQYF. CDR3 nucleotide sequence: TGCGCCAGCAGCCGACCCGGGACTAGCGGCACAGATACGCAGTATTTT.

The V gene is TRBV20-1, the J gene TRBJ1-2, with 7 bases identical to TRBD1. CDR1 and CDR2 (germline): DFQATT, SNEGSKA (reference sequence). The V and J ends lost 0 bases and 3 bases, in that order; junction bases with no gene match: 4. The CDR3 spans 14 residues. The CDR3 loop is CSARDRQGYYGYTF. Written as DNA, the CDR3 is TGCAGTGCTAGAGATCGACAGGGCTACTATGGCTACACCTTC.

This clonotype has a handful of counts. The chain joins TRBV18 to TRBJ2-7; D might be TRBD1 (5 bases). V was pared by 3 bases and J by 3 bases, with 9 bases between. The CDR3 runs 13 residues. Per germline, CDR1 KGHSH and CDR2 LQKENI. CDR3 in amino acids: CASSPSQVYEQYF. CDR3 coding DNA: TGTGCCAGCTCACCCTCACAGGTCTACGAGCAGTACTTC.

This clonotype was seen a handful of times. The chain employs TRBV6-5 and TRBJ2-1, with 9 bases fitting TRBD2. V gave up 0 bases and J gave up 2 bases; unmatched junction bases: 8. Germline loops: CDR1 MNHEY, CDR2 SVGAGI. The CDR3 contains 18 residues. Here the CDR3 DNA reads TGTGCCAGCAGTTACTCGATGTTGCTAGCGGGGACCTACAATGAGCAGTTCTTC. This codes for CASSYSMLLAGTYNEQFF.

The chain has TRBV20-1 and TRBJ1-1; D uncertain. Trimming took 4 bases from V and 3 from J, leaving 15 bases between them. In germline, CDR1 is DFQATT, CDR2 SNEGSKA (reference sequence). The CDR3 contains 14 residues. As DNA, the CDR3 is TGCAGTGCTAAACCGGGTCCTGGGGACACTGAAGCTTTCTTT. It translates to CSAKPGPGDTEAFF.